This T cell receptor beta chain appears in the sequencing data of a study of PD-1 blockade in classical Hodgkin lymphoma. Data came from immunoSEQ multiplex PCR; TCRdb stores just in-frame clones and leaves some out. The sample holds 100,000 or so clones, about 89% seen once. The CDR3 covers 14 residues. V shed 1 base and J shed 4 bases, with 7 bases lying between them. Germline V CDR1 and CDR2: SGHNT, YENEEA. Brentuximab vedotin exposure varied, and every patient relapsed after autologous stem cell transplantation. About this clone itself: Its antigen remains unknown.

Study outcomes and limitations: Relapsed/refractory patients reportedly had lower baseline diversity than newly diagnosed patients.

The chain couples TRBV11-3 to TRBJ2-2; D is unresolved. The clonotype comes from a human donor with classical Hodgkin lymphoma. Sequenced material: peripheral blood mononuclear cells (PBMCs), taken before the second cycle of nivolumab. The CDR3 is CASSLVGLTGELFF. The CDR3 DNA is TGTGCCAGCAGCTTAGTGGGTCTCACCGGGGAGCTGTTTTTT.